These T cell receptor beta chains were read from a single sample in a study of blood T cell repertoires in COVID-19. Here immunoSEQ multiplex PCR was the method, and the copy in TCRdb shows in-frame clones only, minus some. The repertoire consists of around 250,000 clones, with around 80% occurring once and the leading ten covering approximately 4%. The sample consisted of PBMCs or T cells enriched from blood (not recorded which). The receptors were sampled from a man aged 30-40 years with acute COVID-19. The CDR3 runs from the conserved cysteine through the conserved F or W. The D gene is left open where the match is weak. Rows may omit the clone size; those that give it use once, few, many or a size class.

DNA | CDR3 | size | D | V | length | J
TGCAGCGCGGGTCCGGCAACTAATGAAAAACTGTTTTTT | CSAGPATNEKLFF | . | . | TRBV29-1 | 13 | TRBJ1-4
TGTGCCAGCAGCCGGGACTTTAATGAAAAACTGTTTTTT | CASSRDFNEKLFF | few | . | TRBV6-6 | 13 | TRBJ1-4
TGTGCCAGCAGTTTACGGGGGGGGAACACTGAAGCTTTCTTT | CASSLRGGNTEAFF | few | . | TRBV28 | 14 | TRBJ1-1
TGTGCCAGCAGCTTAGCTAGCGGGGGGAATGAGCAGTTCTTC | CASSLASGGNEQFF | few | TRBD2 | TRBV7-2 | 14 | TRBJ2-1
TGTGCCAGCAGCTCCAGGATTCGGGAGACCCAGTACTTC | CASSSRIRETQYF | once | . | TRBV7-2 | 13 | TRBJ2-5
TGTGCCAGCAGCTTAAATGGCGGAGGGGGCACAGATACGCAGTATTTT | CASSLNGGGGTDTQYF | . | . | TRBV7-3 | 16 | TRBJ2-3
TGCAGCGTTCAACCTACAACTAATGAAAAACTGTTTTTT | CSVQPTTNEKLFF | . | . | TRBV29-1 | 13 | TRBJ1-4
TGTGCCAGCAGTTACCTGGACAGCTCCTCTGGAAACACCATATATTTT | CASSYLDSSSGNTIYF | . | . | TRBV6-5 | 16 | TRBJ1-3
TGTGCCAGCAGTGAAAGGAGAGGGAGTGAGGCTTTCTTT | CASSERRGSEAFF | few | . | TRBV6-1 | 13 | TRBJ1-1
TGTGCCAGCAGCCCCACAGGGAAGTGGAATGAAAAACTGTTTTTT | CASSPTGKWNEKLFF | . | . | TRBV5-5 | 15 | TRBJ1-4
TGTGCCAGCAGTGACTCCGGGACAGGGGGCTTTGGCTACACCTTC | CASSDSGTGGFGYTF | . | TRBD1 | TRBV6-4 | 15 | TRBJ1-2
TGTGCCAGCAGCTTTGGGCAAACAGGGCTGCATTTT | CASSFGQTGLHF | . | . | TRBV28 | 12 | TRBJ1-5
TGTGCCAGTAGTATTGGGCCAGGGCAGTTCTTC | CASSIGPGQFF | once | . | TRBV19 | 11 | TRBJ2-1